This T cell receptor beta chain was observed in a study of T cells in Graves' hyperthyroidism and ophthalmopathy. About this clonotype: The antigen is undetermined.

General study points: Onset of ophthalmopathy came a median around 7.1 months after the model predicted it. Most clonotypes that expanded in the thyroid above 0.001 also showed up in blood.

Amplification of TCR beta CDR3 regions used RNA as the template. A first-round RT-PCR of the TCR CDR3 used the HTBI primer set. TCRdb re-analysed the multiplex PCR reads in MiXCR, keeping a single row per CDR3 protein. The sample lists approximately 410,000 distinct CDR3 sequences, around 15% occurring once. Germline V gene sequence: CDR1 MNHEY, CDR2 SVGEGT. This CDR3 contains 15 residues. J lost 7 bases, V lost 1 base, and 7 bases had no gene match. Sequences were obtained from blood. This clonotype was obtained from a man younger than 30 with Graves' ophthalmopathy. The rearrangement uses TRBV6-2 or TRBV6-3 and TRBJ2-1; 7 bases align to TRBD2. The CDR3 nucleotides are TGTGCCAGCAGTTACTTGATGGACGGGGGGAATGAGCAGTTCTTC. This gives the protein CASSYLMDGGNEQFF.